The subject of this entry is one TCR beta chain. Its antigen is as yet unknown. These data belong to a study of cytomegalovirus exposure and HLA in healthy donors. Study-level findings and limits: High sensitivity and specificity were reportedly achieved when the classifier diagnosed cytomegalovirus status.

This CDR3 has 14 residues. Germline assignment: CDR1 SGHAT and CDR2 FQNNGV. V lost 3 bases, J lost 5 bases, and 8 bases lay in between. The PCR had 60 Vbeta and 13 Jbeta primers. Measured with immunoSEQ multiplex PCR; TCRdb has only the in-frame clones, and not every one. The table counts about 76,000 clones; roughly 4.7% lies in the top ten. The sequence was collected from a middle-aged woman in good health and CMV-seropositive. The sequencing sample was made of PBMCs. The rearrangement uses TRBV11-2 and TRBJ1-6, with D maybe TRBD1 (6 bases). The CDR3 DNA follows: TGTGCCAGCAGCTTCTCAGGGGATAATTCACCCCTCCACTTT. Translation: CASSFSGDNSPLHF.